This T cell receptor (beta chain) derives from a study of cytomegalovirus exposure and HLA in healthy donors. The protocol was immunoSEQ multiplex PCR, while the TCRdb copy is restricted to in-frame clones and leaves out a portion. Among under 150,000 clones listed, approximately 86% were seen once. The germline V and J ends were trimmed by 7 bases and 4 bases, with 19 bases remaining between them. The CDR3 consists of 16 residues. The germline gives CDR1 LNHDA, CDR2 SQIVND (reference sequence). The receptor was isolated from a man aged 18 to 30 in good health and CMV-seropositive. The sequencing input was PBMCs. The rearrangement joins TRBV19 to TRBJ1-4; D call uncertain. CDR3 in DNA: TGTGCCAGTAAAGTTACGGGTGGTCGGGGTAATGAAAAACTGTTTTTT. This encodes CASKVTGGRGNEKLFF.